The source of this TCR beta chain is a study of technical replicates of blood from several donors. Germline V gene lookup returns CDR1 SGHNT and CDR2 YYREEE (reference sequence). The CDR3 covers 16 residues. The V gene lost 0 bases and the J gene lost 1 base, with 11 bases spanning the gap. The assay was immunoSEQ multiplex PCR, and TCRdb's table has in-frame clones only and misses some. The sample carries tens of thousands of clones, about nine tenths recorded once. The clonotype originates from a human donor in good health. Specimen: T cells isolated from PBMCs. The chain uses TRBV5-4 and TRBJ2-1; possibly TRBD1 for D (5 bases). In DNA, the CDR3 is TGTGCCAGCAGCTTGGCCAAAGGGGAATCCTACAATGAGCAGTTCTTC. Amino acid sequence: CASSLAKGESYNEQFF.